This T cell receptor (beta chain) was retrieved from a study of blood T cell repertoires in COVID-19. Study-wide background: Some COVID-19 samples were acute and others convalescent; all came from the United States, Italy and Spain.

Measured with immunoSEQ multiplex PCR; TCRdb has only the in-frame clones, and not every one. The sample shows roughly 140,000 clones, around 82% of them seen only once. CDR3 size: 13 residues. Trimming removed 4 bases at V and 0 bases at J, with 7 bases between. Germline assignment: CDR1 SGHRS and CDR2 YFSETQ. V and J are TRBV5-1 and TRBJ2-5; D call uncertain. This receptor was identified in a woman aged 45-65 years with acute or convalescent COVID-19. Sequenced sample: peripheral blood. The CDR3 region has the DNA TGCGCCAGCAGCATTCTCTACCAAGAGACCCAGTACTTC. It yields the protein CASSILYQETQYF. Drawing the rest from reference TRBV5-1 and TRBJ2-5, the complete variable domain is KAGVTQTPRYLIKTRGQQVTLSCSPISGHRSVSWYQQTPGQGLQFLFEYFSETQRNKGNFPGRFSGRQFSNSRSEMNVSTLELGDSALYLCASSILYQETQYFGPGTRLLVL.